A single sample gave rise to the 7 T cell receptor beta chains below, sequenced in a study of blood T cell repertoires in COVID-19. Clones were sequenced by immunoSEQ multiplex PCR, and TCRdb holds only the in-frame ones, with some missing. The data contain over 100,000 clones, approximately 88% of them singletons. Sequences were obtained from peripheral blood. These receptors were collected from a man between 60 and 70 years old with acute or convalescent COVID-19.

As DNA, the CDR3 is TGTGCCACTAGACAGGGACCCTTACCTGAAGCTTTCTTT. Protein: CATRQGPLPEAFF. The rearrangement links TRBV15 to TRBJ1-1, with 7 bases fitting TRBD1. Germline lookup yields CDR1 LNHNV and CDR2 YYDKDF (reference sequence). CDR3 length equals 13 residues. With 9 bases clipped from V and 6 bases from J, the junction kept 10 bases outside the gene matches.

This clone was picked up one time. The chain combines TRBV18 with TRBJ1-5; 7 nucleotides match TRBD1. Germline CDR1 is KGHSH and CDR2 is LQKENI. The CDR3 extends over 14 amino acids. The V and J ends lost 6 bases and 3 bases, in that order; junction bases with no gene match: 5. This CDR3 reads CASSLGQDNQPQHF. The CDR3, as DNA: TGTGCCAGCTCCCTAGGACAGGACAATCAGCCCCAGCATTTT. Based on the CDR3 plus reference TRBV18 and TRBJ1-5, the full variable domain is NAGVMQNPRHLVRRRGQEARLRCSPMKGHSHVYWYRQLPEEGLKFMVYLQKENIIDESGMPKERFSAEFPKEGPSILRIQQVVRGDSAAYFCASSLGQDNQPQHFGDGTRLSIL.

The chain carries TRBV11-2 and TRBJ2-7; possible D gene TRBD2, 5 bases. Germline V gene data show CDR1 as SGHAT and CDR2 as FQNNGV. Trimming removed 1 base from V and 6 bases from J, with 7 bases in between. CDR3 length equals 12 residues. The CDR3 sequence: CASSLGGAEQYF. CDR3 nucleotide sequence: TGTGCCAGCAGCTTAGGGGGAGCCGAGCAGTACTTC.

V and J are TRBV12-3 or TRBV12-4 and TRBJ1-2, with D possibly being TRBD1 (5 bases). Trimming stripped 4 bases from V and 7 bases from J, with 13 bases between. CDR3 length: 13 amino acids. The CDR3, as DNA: TGTGCCAGCAGTTACGGCCGGGGGGGTGGCTACACCTTC. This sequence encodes CASSYGRGGGYTF.

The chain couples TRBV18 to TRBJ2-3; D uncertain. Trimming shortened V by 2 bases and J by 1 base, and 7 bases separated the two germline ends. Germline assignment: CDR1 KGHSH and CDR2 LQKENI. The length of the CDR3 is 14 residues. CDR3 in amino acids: CASSPTAGTDTQYF. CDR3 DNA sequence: TGTGCCAGCTCACCAACTGCCGGCACAGATACGCAGTATTTT.

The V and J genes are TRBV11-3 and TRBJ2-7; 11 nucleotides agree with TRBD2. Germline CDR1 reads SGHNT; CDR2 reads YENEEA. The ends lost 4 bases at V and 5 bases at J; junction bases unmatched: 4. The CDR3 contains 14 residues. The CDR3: CASSSVTSGNEQYF. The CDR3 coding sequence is TGTGCCAGCAGCTCAGTGACTAGCGGGAACGAGCAGTACTTC.

The CDR3: CASSLAAVLGNTIYF. The CDR3, as DNA: TGTGCCAGCAGCTTAGCGGCGGTTCTTGGAAACACCATATATTTT. This sequence joins TRBV7-9 and TRBJ1-3, with D uncertain. CDR1 and CDR2 from the germline V gene are SEHNR and FQNEAQ (reference sequence). V shed 0 bases and J shed 3 bases, with 9 bases lying between them. This CDR3 region has 15 residues.